A single sample gave rise to the 13 T cell receptor beta chains below, sequenced in a study of blood T cell repertoires in COVID-19. Clones were sequenced by immunoSEQ multiplex PCR, and TCRdb holds only the in-frame ones, with some missing. The sample lists around 150,000 clones, approximately 86% seen once, with less than 7% in the top ten. The source material was PBMCs or T cells enriched from blood (not recorded which). These receptors came from a middle-aged woman who had recovered from COVID-19.

The chain's CDR3 is CASSDGTPDTGELFF. Written as DNA, the CDR3 is TGTGCCAGTAGTGACGGGACTCCGGACACCGGGGAGCTGTTTTTT. The V and J genes are TRBV19 and TRBJ2-2; TRBD2 is a possible D gene (6 bases). Germline V CDR1 and CDR2: LNHDA, SQIVND (reference sequence). The CDR3 totals 15 residues. V lost 5 bases and J 3 bases, leaving 13 bases between the germline ends.

This chain uses TRBV10-3 with TRBJ1-1; the D gene is possibly TRBD1 (5 bases). Germline lookup yields CDR1 ENHRY and CDR2 SYGVKD. V lost 10 bases and J 5 bases, leaving 20 bases between the germline ends. This CDR3 has 14 amino acids. CDR3 nucleotide sequence: TGTGCCACCGCCTGGGGCAGGGATGATACTGAAGCTTTCTTT. Its translation: CATAWGRDDTEAFF.

The V call is TRBV15, the J call TRBJ1-2; 7 bases map to TRBD1. Germline V gene lookup returns CDR1 LNHNV and CDR2 YYDKDF (reference sequence). This CDR3 is built from 13 residues. J was trimmed by 2 bases and V by 5 bases; bases with no gene match: 2. The CDR3 DNA reads TGTGCCACCAGCCCGACAGGGAACTATGGCTACACCTTC. Translating it yields CATSPTGNYGYTF.

J is TRBJ2-5 and V is TRBV4-2; 13 bases align to TRBD2. V lost 0 bases and J lost 4; bases outside the gene matches: 2. The germline CDR1 and CDR2 sequences are LGHNA and YNFKEQ. The CDR3 spans 16 residues. CDR3 nucleotides: TGTGCCAGCAGCCAAGAGACTAGCGGGGGGTCAGAGACCCAGTACTTC. Its protein is CASSQETSGGSETQYF.

The rearrangement uses TRBV27 and TRBJ1-2, with D possibly TRBD1 on 5 matching bases. The CDR3 length is 14 residues. CDR1 and CDR2 (germline): MNHEY, SMNVEV (reference sequence). Between the trimmed V and J ends, which lost 3 bases and 2 bases, there was a span of 10 bases. CDR3 protein: CASSFGRGNYGYTF. The CDR3 nucleotides are TGTGCCAGCAGTTTTGGGAGGGGAAACTATGGCTACACCTTC.

This rearrangement joins TRBV5-1 to TRBJ2-7, with a tentative D call TRBD1 (5 bases). Trimming cost V 4 bases and J 2 bases, with 10 bases left between them. Germline loops: CDR1 SGHRS, CDR2 YFSETQ. The CDR3 runs 13 residues. This CDR3 reads CASSPDRTYEQYF. The CDR3 DNA follows: TGCGCCAGCAGCCCCGACAGAACCTACGAGCAGTACTTC. The full variable domain, its missing parts supplied by reference TRBV5-1 and TRBJ2-7, is KAGVTQTPRYLIKTRGQQVTLSCSPISGHRSVSWYQQTPGQGLQFLFEYFSETQRNKGNFPGRFSGRQFSNSRSEMNVSTLELGDSALYLCASSPDRTYEQYFGPGTRLTVT.

The J gene is TRBJ2-3, the V gene TRBV15; 8 bases map to TRBD1. The J segment lost 1 base and the V segment lost 6 bases, leaving 3 bases of the junction unmatched. The CDR3 consists of 14 residues. Germline-derived CDR1 and CDR2 are LNHNV and YYDKDF (reference sequence). The CDR3 sequence: CATSDRGRTDTQYF. CDR3 coding DNA: TGTGCCACCAGTGACAGGGGCCGCACAGATACGCAGTATTTT.

This clone showed up just once. The chain uses TRBV7-9 and TRBJ2-5, with 7 bases identical to TRBD2. J was trimmed by 1 base and V by 5 bases; bases with no gene match: 7. In germline, CDR1 is SEHNR, CDR2 FQNEAQ (reference sequence). The length of the CDR3 is 15 residues. The CDR3 loop is CASSPVAGVQETQYF. The CDR3 nucleotides are TGTGCCAGCAGCCCTGTAGCGGGCGTCCAAGAGACCCAGTACTTC.

The V and J genes are TRBV11-1 and TRBJ2-2; TRBD1 matches at 10 bases. Per germline, CDR1 SGHAT and CDR2 FQDESV (reference sequence). This CDR3 comprises 14 residues. V lost 3 bases to trimming and J lost 5 bases; unmatched junction nucleotides: 0. CDR3 in amino acids: CASSLDRGTGELFF. In DNA, the CDR3 is TGTGCCAGCAGCTTGGACAGGGGGACCGGGGAGCTGTTTTTT.

V usage is TRBV29-1 and J usage is TRBJ2-7; TRBD2 might be the D (5 bases). CDR3 length: 13 residues. The germline V and J ends were trimmed by 5 bases and 3 bases, with 14 bases remaining between them. CDR1 is SQVTM, CDR2 ANQGSEA, per germline. CDR3 DNA: TGCAGCGTTTCACTAGGAAGGGACTACGAGCAGTACTTC. Its protein product is CSVSLGRDYEQYF.

J is TRBJ2-1 and V is TRBV11-2, with D possibly matching TRBD2 (7 bases). Between the trimmed V and J ends, which lost 3 bases and 15 bases, there was a span of 18 bases. The CDR3 is 13 amino acids. Germline V gene data show CDR1 as SGHAT and CDR2 as FQNNGV. CDR3 nucleotide sequence: TGTGCCAGCAGCTTCGAGGCGGGGGCCTTCGGGTTCTTC. It encodes CASSFEAGAFGFF. The variable domain in full, completed from reference TRBV11-2 and TRBJ2-1, reads EAGVAQSPRYKIIEKRQSVAFWCNPISGHATLYWYQQILGQGPKLLIQFQNNGVVDDSQLPKDRFSAERLKGVDSTLKIQPAKLEDSAVYLCASSFEAGAFGFFGPGTRLTVL.

J is TRBJ1-1 and V is TRBV29-1; D not resolved. The CDR3 is 12 amino acids. Trimming stripped 6 bases from V and 0 bases from J, with 8 bases between. The germline V gene encodes CDR1 SQVTM and CDR2 ANQGSEA. The CDR3 loop reads CSVTRMNTEAFF. The CDR3 bases are TGCAGCGTAACCAGGATGAACACTGAAGCTTTCTTT.

The V gene is TRBV7-9, the J gene TRBJ2-1, with 10 bases lining up with TRBD1. Germline CDR1 reads SEHNR; CDR2 reads FQNEAQ (reference sequence). V lost 5 bases, J lost 4 bases, and 5 bases stayed unmatched. The CDR3 spans 15 residues. CDR3 sequence reads: CASSEGQGVYNEQFF. CDR3 in DNA: TGTGCCAGCAGCGAAGGACAGGGGGTATACAATGAGCAGTTCTTC.